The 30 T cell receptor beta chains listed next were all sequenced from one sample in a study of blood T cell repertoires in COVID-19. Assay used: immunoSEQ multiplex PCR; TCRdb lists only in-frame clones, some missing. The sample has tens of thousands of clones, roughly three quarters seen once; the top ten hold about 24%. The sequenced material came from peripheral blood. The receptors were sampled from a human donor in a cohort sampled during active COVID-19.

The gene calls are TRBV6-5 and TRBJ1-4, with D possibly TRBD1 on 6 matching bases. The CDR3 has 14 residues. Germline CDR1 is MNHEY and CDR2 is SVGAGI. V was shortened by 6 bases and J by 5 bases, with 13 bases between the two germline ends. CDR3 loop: CASSHRDNNEKLFF. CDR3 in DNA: TGTGCCAGCAGCCACCGGGACAACAATGAAAAACTGTTTTTT.

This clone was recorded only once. CDR3 nucleotides: TGTGCCAGCAGTCCCGGGACTAGCGGGAGTTTAAAGACCCAGTACTTC. Translating gives CASSPGTSGSLKTQYF. The genes are TRBV5-4 and TRBJ2-5, with 14 bases aligning to TRBD2. The CDR3 length is 16 residues. Germline-derived CDR1 and CDR2 are SGHNT and YYREEE (reference sequence). Losses at the gene ends were 5 bases for V and 6 bases for J; bases not matched to a gene: 9.

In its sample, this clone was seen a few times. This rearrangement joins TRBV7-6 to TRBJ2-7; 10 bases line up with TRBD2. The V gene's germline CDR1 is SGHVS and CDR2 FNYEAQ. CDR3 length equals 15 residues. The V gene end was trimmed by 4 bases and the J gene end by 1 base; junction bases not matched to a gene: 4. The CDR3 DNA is TGTGCCAGCAGCTCCGGACTAGCGGTTTCCTACGAGCAGTACTTC. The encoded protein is CASSSGLAVSYEQYF. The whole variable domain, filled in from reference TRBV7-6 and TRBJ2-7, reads GAGVSQSPRYKVTKRGQDVALRCDPISGHVSLYWYRQALGQGPEFLTYFNYEAQQDKSGLPNDRFSAERPEGSISTLTIQRTEQRDSAMYRCASSSGLAVSYEQYFGPGTRLTVT.

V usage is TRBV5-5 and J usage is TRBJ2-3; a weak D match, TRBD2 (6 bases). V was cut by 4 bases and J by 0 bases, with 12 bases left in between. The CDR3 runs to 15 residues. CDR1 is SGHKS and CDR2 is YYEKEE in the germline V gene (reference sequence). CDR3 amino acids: CASSPGETSTDTQYF. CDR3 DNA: TGTGCCAGCAGCCCGGGGGAAACTAGCACAGATACGCAGTATTTT.

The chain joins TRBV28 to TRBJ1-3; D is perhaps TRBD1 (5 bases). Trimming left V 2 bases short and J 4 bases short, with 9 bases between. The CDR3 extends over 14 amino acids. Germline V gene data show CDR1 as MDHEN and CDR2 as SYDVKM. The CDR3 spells CASSLLAGGNTIYF. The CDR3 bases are TGTGCCAGCAGTTTACTTGCAGGGGGAAACACCATATATTTT.

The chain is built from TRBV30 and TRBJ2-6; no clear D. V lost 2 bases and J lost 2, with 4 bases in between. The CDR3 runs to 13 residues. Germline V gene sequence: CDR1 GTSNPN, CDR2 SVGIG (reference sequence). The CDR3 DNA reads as TGTGCCTGGAGTATCGCTGGGGCCAACGTCCTGACTTTC. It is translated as CAWSIAGANVLTF.

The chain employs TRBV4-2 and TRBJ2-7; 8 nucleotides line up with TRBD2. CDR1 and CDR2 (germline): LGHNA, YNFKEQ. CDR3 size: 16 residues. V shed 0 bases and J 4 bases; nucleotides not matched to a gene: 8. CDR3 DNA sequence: TGTGCCAGCAGCCAAGACGTAAGCGGGAGAAGATACGAGCAGTACTTC. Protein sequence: CASSQDVSGRRYEQYF.

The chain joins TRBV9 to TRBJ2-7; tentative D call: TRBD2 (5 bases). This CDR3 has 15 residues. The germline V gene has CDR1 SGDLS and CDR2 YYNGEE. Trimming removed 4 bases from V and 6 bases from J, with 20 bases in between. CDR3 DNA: TGTGCCAGCAGCTCCCAGGACTCATATGTCTCCGAGCAGTACTTC. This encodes CASSSQDSYVSEQYF.

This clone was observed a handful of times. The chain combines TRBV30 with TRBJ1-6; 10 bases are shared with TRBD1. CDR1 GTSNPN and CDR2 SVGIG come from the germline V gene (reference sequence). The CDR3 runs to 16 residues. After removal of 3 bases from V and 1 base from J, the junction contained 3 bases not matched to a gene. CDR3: CAWRDRGLSYNSPLHF. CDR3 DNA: TGTGCCTGGAGAGACAGGGGGCTGTCCTATAATTCACCCCTCCACTTT. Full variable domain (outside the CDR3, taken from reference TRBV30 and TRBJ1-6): SQTIHQWPATLVQPVGSPLSLECTVEGTSNPNLYWYRQAAGRGLQLLFYSVGIGQISSEVPQNLSASRPQDRQFILSSKKLLLSDSGFYLCAWRDRGLSYNSPLHFGNGTRLTVT.

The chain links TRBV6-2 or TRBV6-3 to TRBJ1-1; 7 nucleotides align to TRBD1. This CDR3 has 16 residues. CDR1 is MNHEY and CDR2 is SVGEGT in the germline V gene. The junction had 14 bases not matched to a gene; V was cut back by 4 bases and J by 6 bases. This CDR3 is CASSLPLGDSKAEAFF. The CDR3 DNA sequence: TGTGCCAGCAGTTTGCCGTTGGGGGACAGCAAAGCTGAAGCTTTCTTT.

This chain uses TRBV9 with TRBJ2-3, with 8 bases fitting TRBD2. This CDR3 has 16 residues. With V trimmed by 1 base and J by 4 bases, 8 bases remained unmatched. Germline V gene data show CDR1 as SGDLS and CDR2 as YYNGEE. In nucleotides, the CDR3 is TGTGCCAGCAGCGTACCTCCAAGCGGGAGTTCAGATACGCAGTATTTT. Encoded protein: CASSVPPSGSSDTQYF.

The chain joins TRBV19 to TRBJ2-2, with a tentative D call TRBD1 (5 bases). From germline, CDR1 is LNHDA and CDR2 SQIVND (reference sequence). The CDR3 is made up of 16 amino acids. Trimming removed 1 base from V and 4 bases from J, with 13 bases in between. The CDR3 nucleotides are TGTGCCAGTAGTATAGGAACCCCAGGGCTCACCGGGGAGCTGTTTTTT. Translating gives CASSIGTPGLTGELFF.

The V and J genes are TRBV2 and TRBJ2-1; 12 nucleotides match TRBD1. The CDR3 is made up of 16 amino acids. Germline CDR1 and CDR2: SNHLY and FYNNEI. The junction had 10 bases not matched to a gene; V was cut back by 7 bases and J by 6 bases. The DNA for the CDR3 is TGTGCCAGCATCTATGTGCCGGGACAGGGGGCCAATGAGCAGTTCTTC. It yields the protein CASIYVPGQGANEQFF.

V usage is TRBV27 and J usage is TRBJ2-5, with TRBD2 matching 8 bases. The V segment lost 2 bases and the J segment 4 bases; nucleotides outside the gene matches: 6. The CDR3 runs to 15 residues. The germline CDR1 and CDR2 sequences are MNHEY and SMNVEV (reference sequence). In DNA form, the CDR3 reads TGTGCCAGCAGTTTAAGCGGGAGTTGGGGAGAGACCCAGTACTTC. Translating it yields CASSLSGSWGETQYF.

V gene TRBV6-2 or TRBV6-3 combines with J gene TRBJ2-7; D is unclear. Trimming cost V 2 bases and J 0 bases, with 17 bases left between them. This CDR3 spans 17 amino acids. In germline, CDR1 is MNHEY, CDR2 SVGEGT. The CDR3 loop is CASSYARVEPISYEQYF. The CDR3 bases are TGTGCCAGCAGTTACGCCCGTGTCGAGCCGATCTCCTACGAGCAGTACTTC.

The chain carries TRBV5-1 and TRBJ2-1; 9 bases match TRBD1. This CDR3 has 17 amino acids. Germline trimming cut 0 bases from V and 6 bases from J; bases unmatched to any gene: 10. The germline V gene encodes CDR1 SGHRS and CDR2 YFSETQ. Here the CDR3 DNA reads TGCGCCAGCAGCTTGGCCTTTGGGGACAGGGTGGGCAATGAGCAGTTCTTC. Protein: CASSLAFGDRVGNEQFF. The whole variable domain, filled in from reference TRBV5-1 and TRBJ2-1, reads KAGVTQTPRYLIKTRGQQVTLSCSPISGHRSVSWYQQTPGQGLQFLFEYFSETQRNKGNFPGRFSGRQFSNSRSEMNVSTLELGDSALYLCASSLAFGDRVGNEQFFGPGTRLTVL.

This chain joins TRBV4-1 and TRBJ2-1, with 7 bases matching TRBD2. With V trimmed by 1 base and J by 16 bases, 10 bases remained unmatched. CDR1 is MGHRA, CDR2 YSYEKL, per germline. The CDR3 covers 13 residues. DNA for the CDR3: TGCGCCAGCAGCCAAGTTGATGGACTAGGATGTTTCTTC. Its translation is CASSQVDGLGCFF.

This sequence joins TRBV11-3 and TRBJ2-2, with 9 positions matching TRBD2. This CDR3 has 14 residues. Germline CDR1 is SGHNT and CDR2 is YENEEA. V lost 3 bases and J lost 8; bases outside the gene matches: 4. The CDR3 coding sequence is TGTGCCAGCAGCTTTGGGACTAGCAATGGGGAGCTGTTTTTT. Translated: CASSFGTSNGELFF.

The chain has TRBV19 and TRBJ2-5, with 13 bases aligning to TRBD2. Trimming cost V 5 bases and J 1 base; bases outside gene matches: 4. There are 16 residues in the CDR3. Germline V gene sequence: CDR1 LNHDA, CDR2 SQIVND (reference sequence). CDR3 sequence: CASSPRTSGSQETQYF. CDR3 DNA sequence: TGTGCCAGTAGTCCCCGGACTAGCGGGAGCCAAGAGACCCAGTACTTC.

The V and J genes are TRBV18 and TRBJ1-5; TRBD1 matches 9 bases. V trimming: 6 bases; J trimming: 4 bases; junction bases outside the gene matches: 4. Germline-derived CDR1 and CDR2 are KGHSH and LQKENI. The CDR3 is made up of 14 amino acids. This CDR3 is CASSRTGDNQPQHF. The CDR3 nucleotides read TGTGCCAGCTCGCGGACAGGGGATAATCAGCCCCAGCATTTT.

The CDR3 reads CASSPSTSFQETQYF. The CDR3 coding sequence is TGTGCCAGCTCACCCTCAACTAGTTTCCAAGAGACCCAGTACTTC. V gene TRBV18 combines with J gene TRBJ2-5; tentative D call: TRBD2 (5 bases). V gave up 3 bases and J gave up 1 base, with 12 bases separating them. This CDR3 spans 15 amino acids. CDR1 KGHSH and CDR2 LQKENI come from the germline V gene.

CDR3: CASSQSIDSEQFF. DNA of the CDR3: TGTGCCAGCAGCCAATCTATAGATTCTGAGCAGTTCTTC. The gene calls are TRBV4-2 and TRBJ2-1; D not resolved. V lost 2 bases to trimming and J lost 9 bases, with 11 bases between them. Germline lookup yields CDR1 LGHNA and CDR2 YNFKEQ. The CDR3 covers 13 residues.

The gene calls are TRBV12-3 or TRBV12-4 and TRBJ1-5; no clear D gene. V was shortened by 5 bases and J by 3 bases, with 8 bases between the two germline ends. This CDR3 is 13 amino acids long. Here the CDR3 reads CASSPGHNQPQHF. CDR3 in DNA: TGTGCCAGCAGTCCTGGCCACAATCAGCCCCAGCATTTT.

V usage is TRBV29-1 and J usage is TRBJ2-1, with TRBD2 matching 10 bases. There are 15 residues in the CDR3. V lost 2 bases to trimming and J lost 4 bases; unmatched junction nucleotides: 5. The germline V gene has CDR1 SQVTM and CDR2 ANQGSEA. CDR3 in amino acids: CSVETSGEFYNEQFF. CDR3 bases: TGCAGCGTTGAAACTAGCGGGGAATTTTACAATGAGCAGTTCTTC.

CDR3 amino acids: CASSTRTKVYEQYF. CDR3 coding DNA: TGCGCCAGCAGCACAAGGACAAAGGTCTACGAGCAGTACTTC. The chain has TRBV5-1 and TRBJ2-7, with D possibly TRBD1 on 5 matching bases. Germline V CDR1 and CDR2: SGHRS, YFSETQ. CDR3 size: 14 residues. V was pared by 4 bases and J by 3 bases, with 14 bases between. The full variable domain, with the rest looked up from reference TRBV5-1 and TRBJ2-7, is KAGVTQTPRYLIKTRGQQVTLSCSPISGHRSVSWYQQTPGQGLQFLFEYFSETQRNKGNFPGRFSGRQFSNSRSEMNVSTLELGDSALYLCASSTRTKVYEQYFGPGTRLTVT.

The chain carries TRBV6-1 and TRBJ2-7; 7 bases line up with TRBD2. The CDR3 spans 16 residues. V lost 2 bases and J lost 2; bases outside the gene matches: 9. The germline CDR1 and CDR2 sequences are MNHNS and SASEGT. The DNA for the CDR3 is TGTGCCAGCAGTGAATATGGGGAGGGCCGAGCCTACGAGCAGTACTTC. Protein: CASSEYGEGRAYEQYF.

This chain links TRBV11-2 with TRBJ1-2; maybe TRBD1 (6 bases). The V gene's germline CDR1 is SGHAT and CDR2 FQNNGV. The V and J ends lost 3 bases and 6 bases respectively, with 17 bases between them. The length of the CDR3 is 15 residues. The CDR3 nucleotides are TGTGCCAGCAGCTTTTCACCCACAGGGTTTGATGGCTACACCTTC. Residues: CASSFSPTGFDGYTF.

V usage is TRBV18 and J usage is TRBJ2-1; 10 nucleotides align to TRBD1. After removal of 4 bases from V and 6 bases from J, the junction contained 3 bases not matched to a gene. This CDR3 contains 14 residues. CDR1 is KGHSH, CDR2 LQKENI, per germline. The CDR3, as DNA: TGTGCCAGCTCACGACAGGGGGCGGGCAATGAGCAGTTCTTC. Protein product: CASSRQGAGNEQFF. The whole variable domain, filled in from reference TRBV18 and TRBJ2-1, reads NAGVMQNPRHLVRRRGQEARLRCSPMKGHSHVYWYRQLPEEGLKFMVYLQKENIIDESGMPKERFSAEFPKEGPSILRIQQVVRGDSAAYFCASSRQGAGNEQFFGPGTRLTVL.

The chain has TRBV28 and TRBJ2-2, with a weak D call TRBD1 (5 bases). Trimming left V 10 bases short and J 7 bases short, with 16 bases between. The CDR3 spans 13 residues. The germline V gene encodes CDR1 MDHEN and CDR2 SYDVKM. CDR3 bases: TGTGCCACCCAAATAGGGGCAGGCGGGGAGCTGTTTTTT. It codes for CATQIGAGGELFF.

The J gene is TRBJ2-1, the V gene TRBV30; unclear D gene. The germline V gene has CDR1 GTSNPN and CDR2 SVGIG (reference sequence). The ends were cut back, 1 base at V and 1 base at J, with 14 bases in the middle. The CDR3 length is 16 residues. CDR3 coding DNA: TGTGCCTGGAGTGGGGTTAGCTTGGGTTCCTACAATGAGCAGTTCTTC. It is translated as CAWSGVSLGSYNEQFF.